The 19 T cell receptor beta chains in this list originate from one sample, sequenced in a study of blood T cell repertoires in COVID-19. Clones were sequenced by immunoSEQ multiplex PCR, and TCRdb holds only the in-frame ones, with some missing. This sample has approximately 150,000 clones; 70% to 90% occur once, and the top ten carry around 5%. The sequencing sample was made of peripheral blood. These receptors were taken from a human donor in a cohort sampled during active COVID-19.

V gene TRBV28 combines with J gene TRBJ1-5; 8 positions match TRBD1. Per the germline V gene, CDR1 is MDHEN and CDR2 is SYDVKM. This CDR3 has 15 residues. J was trimmed by 7 bases and V by 6 bases; bases with no gene match: 11. CDR3 residues: CASSHGQGIAQPQHF. DNA for the CDR3: TGTGCCAGCAGCCACGGACAGGGTATTGCCCAGCCCCAGCATTTT.

The chain has TRBV6-1 and TRBJ2-7; 7 bases fit TRBD2. Trimming cost V 3 bases and J 4 bases; bases outside gene matches: 9. In germline, CDR1 is MNHNS, CDR2 SASEGT. The CDR3 is 15 amino acids. The CDR3 protein is CASSDGGLPNYEQYF. In DNA form, the CDR3 reads TGTGCCAGCAGTGATGGGGGACTACCCAATTACGAGCAGTACTTC.

This chain links TRBV11-2 with TRBJ2-3, with D perhaps matching TRBD2 (6 bases). Germline CDR1 is SGHAT and CDR2 is FQNNGV. Trimming took off 1 base at V and 6 bases at J, with 20 bases between the two ends. This CDR3 spans 17 amino acids. Here the CDR3 reads CASSLAAVGTLTDTQYF. CDR3 in DNA: TGTGCCAGCAGCTTAGCAGCGGTCGGGACTCTTACTGATACGCAGTATTTT.

Details on this clone: Germline is not matched at one junction end, which may reflect a read error. This chain joins TRBV7-9 and TRBJ2-1, with 9 bases that match TRBD2. In germline, CDR1 is SEHNR, CDR2 FQNEAQ (reference sequence). The CDR3 consists of 13 residues. As DNA, the CDR3 is TGTGCCAGCAGCTTAGGTCCATCTAGCGGGGTAGTCTTC. This gives the protein CASSLGPSSGVVF.

This chain links TRBV5-4 with TRBJ2-6, with D maybe TRBD2 (6 bases). The CDR3 is 15 residues long. Trimming removed 7 bases from V and 0 bases from J, with 11 bases in between. Germline V gene sequence: CDR1 SGHNT, CDR2 YYREEE (reference sequence). The CDR3 region is CASRRENSGANVLTF. The CDR3 DNA sequence: TGTGCCAGCCGCCGGGAGAACTCTGGGGCCAACGTCCTGACTTTC.

The chain carries TRBV4-1 and TRBJ1-5; D unresolved. The V end lost 1 base, the J end lost 6 bases, and 13 bases lay between the germline ends. Germline CDR1 is MGHRA and CDR2 is YSYEKL. This CDR3 comprises 15 residues. The CDR3 spells CASSQVAVFLQPQHF. CDR3 nucleotide sequence: TGCGCCAGCAGCCAAGTTGCAGTTTTTCTTCAGCCCCAGCATTTT.

This chain uses TRBV6-2 or TRBV6-3 with TRBJ1-5, with D possibly being TRBD1 (5 bases). CDR3 length: 19 amino acids. The germline CDR1 and CDR2 sequences are MNHEY and SVGEGT. V lost 0 bases to trimming and J lost 0 bases, with 18 bases between them. The chain's CDR3 is CASSYSMGRGRISNQPQHF. CDR3 DNA: TGTGCCAGCAGTTACTCCATGGGGAGGGGTAGGATTAGCAATCAGCCCCAGCATTTT.

This clone was detected once. The rearrangement joins TRBV2 to TRBJ1-3; 7 nucleotides agree with TRBD1. CDR1 SNHLY and CDR2 FYNNEI come from the germline V gene. J gave up 2 bases and V 2 bases, and 0 bases lay outside the gene matches. This CDR3 is 14 amino acids long. The chain's CDR3 is CASSEQGAGNTIYF. As DNA, the CDR3 is TGTGCCAGCAGTGAACAGGGGGCTGGAAACACCATATATTTT.

The V and J genes are TRBV2 and TRBJ2-7, with unresolved D. CDR3 length: 13 amino acids. The V gene's germline CDR1 is SNHLY and CDR2 FYNNEI. Between the trimmed V and J ends, which lost 7 bases and 0 bases, there was a span of 10 bases. CDR3 sequence reads: CASNAVSSYEQYF. The CDR3 DNA sequence: TGTGCCAGCAACGCGGTAAGCTCCTACGAGCAGTACTTC.

This rearrangement joins TRBV9 to TRBJ1-1; D call uncertain. There are 14 residues in the CDR3. Trimming took 0 bases from V and 1 from J, leaving 7 bases between them. The germline V gene has CDR1 SGDLS and CDR2 YYNGEE. The CDR3 bases are TGTGCCAGCAGCGTAGTCAGATCGAACACTGAAGCTTTCTTT. Protein: CASSVVRSNTEAFF.

This clone occurred once. The gene calls are TRBV2 and TRBJ2-7; TRBD1 matches at 8 bases. This CDR3 has 13 amino acids. Germline-derived CDR1 and CDR2 are SNHLY and FYNNEI. The V gene end was trimmed by 4 bases and the J gene end by 3 bases; junction bases not matched to a gene: 2. CDR3 in amino acids: CASSGDRFYEQYF. For the CDR3, the DNA is TGTGCCAGCAGTGGGGACAGGTTCTACGAGCAGTACTTC.

J is TRBJ2-1 and V is TRBV27; weak D call: TRBD2 (6 bases). The CDR3 covers 14 residues. Trimming took off 6 bases at V and 8 bases at J, with 17 bases between the two ends. The germline CDR1 and CDR2 sequences are MNHEY and SMNVEV (reference sequence). CDR3 sequence: CASRPWRDSDEQFF. The CDR3 nucleotides read TGTGCCAGCAGGCCATGGCGGGATTCCGATGAGCAGTTCTTC.

This chain uses TRBV9 with TRBJ2-6; D is uncertain. CDR1 and CDR2 (germline): SGDLS, YYNGEE. This CDR3 contains 15 residues. The ends were cut back, 0 bases at V and 0 bases at J, with 4 bases in the middle. The CDR3 sequence is CASSVGGSGANVLTF. The CDR3 nucleotides are TGTGCCAGCAGCGTAGGAGGCTCTGGGGCCAACGTCCTGACTTTC. The whole variable domain, filled in from reference TRBV9 and TRBJ2-6, reads DSGVTQTPKHLITATGQRVTLRCSPRSGDLSVYWYQQSLDQGLQFLIQYYNGEERAKGNILERFSAQQFPDLHSELNLSSLELGDSALYFCASSVGGSGANVLTFGAGSRLTVL.

The table lists this clone with a count of one. This chain joins TRBV9 and TRBJ2-1; 8 positions match TRBD2. CDR1 is SGDLS and CDR2 is YYNGEE in the germline V gene. There are 14 residues in the CDR3. Trimming at V came to 5 bases and at J to 0 bases, leaving 1 base not matched to a gene. CDR3 protein: CASSTSGSYNEQFF. In DNA form, the CDR3 reads TGTGCCAGCAGTACTAGCGGCTCCTACAATGAGCAGTTCTTC.

In this sample, this clone turned up once. This chain uses TRBV27 with TRBJ1-2, with D unclear. The CDR3 totals 11 residues. The V end was cut by 0 bases, the J end by 13 bases, with 9 bases between. Germline V gene lookup returns CDR1 MNHEY and CDR2 SMNVEV (reference sequence). For the CDR3, the DNA is TGTGCCAGCAGTTTATCGTCGGAGAGCACCTTC. Protein: CASSLSSESTF.

This chain uses TRBV5-6 with TRBJ1-4; 7 bases line up with TRBD1. Germline CDR1 and CDR2: SGHDT and YYEEEE. V shed 4 bases, J shed 4 bases, and the junction held 7 bases outside the gene matches. The length of the CDR3 is 15 residues. The CDR3: CASSLQTGFNEKLFF. The CDR3 DNA sequence: TGTGCCAGCAGCCTGCAGACAGGGTTTAATGAAAAACTGTTTTTT. The variable domain in full, completed from reference TRBV5-6 and TRBJ1-4, reads DAGVTQSPTHLIKTRGQQVTLRCSPKSGHDTVSWYQQALGQGPQFIFQYYEEEERQRGNFPDRFSGHQFPNYSSELNVNALLLGDSALYLCASSLQTGFNEKLFFGSGTQLSVL.

This chain connects TRBV18 to TRBJ2-5; a weak D match, TRBD2 (5 bases). Germline V gives CDR1 KGHSH, CDR2 LQKENI. The CDR3 spans 14 residues. Trimming pared 1 base from V and 3 bases from J, leaving 9 bases between. The DNA of the CDR3 is TGTGCCAGCTCACCACGGACGGGAAAAGAGACCCAGTACTTC. Protein: CASSPRTGKETQYF.

The chain uses TRBV5-6 and TRBJ2-3; 11 positions match TRBD2. V gave up 2 bases and J gave up 2 bases; unmatched junction bases: 1. The germline V gene encodes CDR1 SGHDT and CDR2 YYEEEE. The CDR3 covers 15 residues. CDR3: CASSLLAGVTDTQYF. CDR3 sequence (DNA): TGTGCCAGCAGCTTACTAGCGGGGGTCACAGATACGCAGTATTTT.

The chain has TRBV5-6 and TRBJ1-3; D may be TRBD1 (5 bases). The CDR3 runs 16 residues. Germline assignment: CDR1 SGHDT and CDR2 YYEEEE. Trimming left V 4 bases short and J 0 bases short, with 14 bases between. The CDR3 nucleotides are TGTGCCAGCAGCAGGACAACATCCCCCTCTGGAAACACCATATATTTT. Translated, it gives CASSRTTSPSGNTIYF.